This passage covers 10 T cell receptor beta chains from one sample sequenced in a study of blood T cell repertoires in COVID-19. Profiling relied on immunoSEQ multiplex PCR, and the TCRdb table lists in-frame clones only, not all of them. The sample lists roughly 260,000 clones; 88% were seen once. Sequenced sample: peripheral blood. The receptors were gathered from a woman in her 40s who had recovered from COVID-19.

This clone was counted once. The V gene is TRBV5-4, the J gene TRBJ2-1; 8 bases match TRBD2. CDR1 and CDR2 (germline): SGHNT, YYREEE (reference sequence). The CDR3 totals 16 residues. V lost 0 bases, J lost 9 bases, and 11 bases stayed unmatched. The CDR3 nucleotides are TGTGCCAGCAGCTTGGATTCGGGACTAGGCAGGGGTGAGCAGTTCTTC. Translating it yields CASSLDSGLGRGEQFF. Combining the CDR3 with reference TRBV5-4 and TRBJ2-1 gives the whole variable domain ETGVTQSPTHLIKTRGQQVTLRCSSQSGHNTVSWYQQALGQGPQFIFQYYREEENGRGNFPPRFSGLQFPNYSSELNVNALELDDSALYLCASSLDSGLGRGEQFFGPGTRLTVL.

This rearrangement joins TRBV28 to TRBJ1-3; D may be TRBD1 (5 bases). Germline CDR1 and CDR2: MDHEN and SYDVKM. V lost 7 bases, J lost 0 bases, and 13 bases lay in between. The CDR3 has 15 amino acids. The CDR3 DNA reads TGTGCCAGCACTGCCGGGGGAGTCTCTGGAAACACCATATATTTT. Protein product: CASTAGGVSGNTIYF.

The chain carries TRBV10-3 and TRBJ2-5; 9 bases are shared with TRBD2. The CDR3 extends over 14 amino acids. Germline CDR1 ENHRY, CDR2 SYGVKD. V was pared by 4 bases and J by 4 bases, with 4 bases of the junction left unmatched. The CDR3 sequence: CAISGRGGRETQYF. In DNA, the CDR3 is TGTGCCATCAGTGGGCGGGGGGGCCGAGAGACCCAGTACTTC.

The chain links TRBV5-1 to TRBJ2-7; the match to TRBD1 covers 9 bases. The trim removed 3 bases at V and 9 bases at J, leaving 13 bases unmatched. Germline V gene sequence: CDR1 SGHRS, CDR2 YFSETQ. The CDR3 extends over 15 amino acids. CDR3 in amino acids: CASSSPGQGPSGQYF. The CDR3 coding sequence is TGCGCCAGCAGCTCCCCTGGACAGGGGCCGAGTGGGCAGTACTTC.

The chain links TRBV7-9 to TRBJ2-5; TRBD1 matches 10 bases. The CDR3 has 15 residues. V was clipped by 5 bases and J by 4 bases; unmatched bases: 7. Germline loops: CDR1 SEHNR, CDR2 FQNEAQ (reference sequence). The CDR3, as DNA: TGTGCCAGCAGCCTTCGGGACAGGGGACTAGAGACCCAGTACTTC. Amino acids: CASSLRDRGLETQYF.

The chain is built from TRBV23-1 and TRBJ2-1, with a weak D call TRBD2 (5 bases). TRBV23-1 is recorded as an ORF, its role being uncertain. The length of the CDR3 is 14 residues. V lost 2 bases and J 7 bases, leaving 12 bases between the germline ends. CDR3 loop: CASSQVVGVNEQFF. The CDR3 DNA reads TGCGCCAGCAGTCAAGTTGTCGGGGTAAATGAGCAGTTCTTC.

In nucleotides, the CDR3 is TGTGCCAGTAGTATCCAGGACAGGGGGCAACATGGCTACACCTTC. Translated, it gives CASSIQDRGQHGYTF. The chain recombines TRBV19 with TRBJ1-2, with TRBD1 matching over 11 bases. The CDR3 is made up of 15 amino acids. V was clipped by 3 bases and J by 6 bases; unmatched bases: 6. Germline CDR1 is LNHDA and CDR2 is SQIVND (reference sequence). Supplemented by reference TRBV19 and TRBJ1-2, the full variable domain reads DGGITQSPKYLFRKEGQNVTLSCEQNLNHDAMYWYRQDPGQGLRLIYYSQIVNDFQKGDIAEGYSVSREKKESFPLTVTSAQKNPTAFYLCASSIQDRGQHGYTFGSGTRLTVV.

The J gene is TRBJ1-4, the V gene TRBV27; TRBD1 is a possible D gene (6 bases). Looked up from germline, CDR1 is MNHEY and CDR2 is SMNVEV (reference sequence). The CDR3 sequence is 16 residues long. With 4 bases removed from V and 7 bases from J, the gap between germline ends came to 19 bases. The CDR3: CASSSRSPGHFEKLFF. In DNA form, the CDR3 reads TGTGCCAGCAGTTCACGGTCTCCGGGACACTTTGAAAAACTGTTTTTT.

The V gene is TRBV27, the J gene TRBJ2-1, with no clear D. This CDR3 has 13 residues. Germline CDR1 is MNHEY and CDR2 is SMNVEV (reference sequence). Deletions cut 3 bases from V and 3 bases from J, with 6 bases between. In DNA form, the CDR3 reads TGTGCCAGCAGTTTTTCGGTCTACAATGAGCAGTTCTTC. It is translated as CASSFSVYNEQFF.

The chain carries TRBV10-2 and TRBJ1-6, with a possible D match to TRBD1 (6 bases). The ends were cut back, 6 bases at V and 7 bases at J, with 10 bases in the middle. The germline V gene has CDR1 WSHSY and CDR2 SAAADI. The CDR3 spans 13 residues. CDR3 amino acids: CASRGDMNSPLHF. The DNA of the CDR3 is TGCGCCAGCAGAGGGGACATGAATTCACCCCTCCACTTT.